This T cell receptor (beta chain) was captured by sequencing in a study of shared clonotypes between healthy human individuals. The table came from immunoSEQ multiplex PCR; TCRdb's copy has only in-frame clones and leaves some out. Of 2,500,000 or so clones in the sample, 90% to 95% were seen once. Trimming took 4 bases from V and 4 from J; bases not matched to a gene: 4. This CDR3 region has 15 residues. Per germline, CDR1 SGHNT and CDR2 YYREEE (reference sequence). The genes are TRBV5-4 and TRBJ2-3, with 12 bases identical to TRBD2. Specimen: naive CD4+ T cells from PBMCs. The subset is: CD45RA+ positively selected. The TCR was taken from a man between 18 and 29 years old in good health. Some clones in this sample may be carry-over from other donors' samples. The CDR3 sequence is CASSPTSGSADTQYF. In DNA, the CDR3 is TGTGCCAGCAGCCCGACTAGCGGGAGCGCAGATACGCAGTATTTT.